The source of this TCR beta chain is a study of blood T cell repertoires in COVID-19. Profiling relied on immunoSEQ multiplex PCR, and the TCRdb table lists in-frame clones only, not all of them. This sample carries around 300,000 clones, about 90% of them seen once, and the ten largest clones take about 5%. Individuals drawn from approximately 26 US areas were roughly 18 to 89 years old. Source material: PBMCs or T cells enriched from blood (not recorded which). The clonotype originates from a man aged 25 to 40 who had recovered from COVID-19.

The CDR3 reads CASSSLGTGDHEQYF. In nucleotides, the CDR3 is TGTGCCAGCAGTTCCCTGGGGACAGGGGACCACGAGCAGTACTTC. V usage is TRBV28 and J usage is TRBJ2-7; TRBD1 matches 10 bases. This CDR3 spans 15 amino acids. Germline trimming cut 4 bases from V and 5 bases from J; bases unmatched to any gene: 8. CDR1 and CDR2 from the germline V gene are MDHEN and SYDVKM.